This T cell receptor (beta chain) was sequenced in a study of Graves' ophthalmopathy and Graves' hyperthyroidism. Whole-study results and caveats: A 13-signature model separated ophthalmopathy from stable hyperthyroidism, just over 85% sensitivity, around 81% specificity. Its predictions of ophthalmopathy progression gave the model over 70% sensitivity and 72.22% specificity.

Trimming cost V 6 bases and J 7 bases, with 9 bases left between them. Germline V lookup: CDR1 LNHDA, CDR2 SQIVND (reference sequence). This CDR3 region has 11 residues. Many counts were recorded for this clonotype. The antigen remains undetermined. Amplification targeted the TCR beta CDR3 regions, with RNA transcripts as the source material. The workflow started with a first-round RT-PCR run with HTBI primers and then moved on to a second-round multiplex PCR. From the multiplex PCR reads, TCRdb called clonotypes with MiXCR, one entry per CDR3 protein. This table has some 400,000 distinct CDR3 sequences, approximately 16% appearing once.

Sequenced material: peripheral blood. This sequence originates from a woman between 18 and 29 years old with Graves' ophthalmopathy. This chain uses TRBV19 with TRBJ1-1; tentatively, D is TRBD1 (6 bases). CDR3 residues: CASRQGLEAFF. In DNA form, the CDR3 reads TGTGCCAGTAGACAGGGCCTTGAAGCTTTCTTT.